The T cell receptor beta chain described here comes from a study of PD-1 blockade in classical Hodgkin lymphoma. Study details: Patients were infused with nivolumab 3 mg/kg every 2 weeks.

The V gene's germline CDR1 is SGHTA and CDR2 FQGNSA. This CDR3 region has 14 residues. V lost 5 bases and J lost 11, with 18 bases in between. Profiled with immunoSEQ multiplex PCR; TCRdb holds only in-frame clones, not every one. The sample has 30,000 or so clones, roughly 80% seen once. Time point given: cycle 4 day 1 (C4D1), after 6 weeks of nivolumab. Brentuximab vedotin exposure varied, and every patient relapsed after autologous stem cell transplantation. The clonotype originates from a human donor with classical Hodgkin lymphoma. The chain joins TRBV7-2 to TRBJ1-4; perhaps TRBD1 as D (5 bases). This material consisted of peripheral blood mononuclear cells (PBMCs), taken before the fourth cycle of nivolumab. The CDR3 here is CASSPTLPGGKLFF. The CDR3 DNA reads TGTGCCAGCAGCCCCACCCTTCCGGGGGGGAAACTGTTTTTT. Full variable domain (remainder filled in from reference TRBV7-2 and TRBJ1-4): GAGVSQSPSNKVTEKGKDVELRCDPISGHTALYWYRQSLGQGLEFLIYFQGNSAPDKSGLPSDRFSAERTGGSVSTLTIQRTQQEDSAVYLCASSPTLPGGKLFFGSGTQLSVL.